This T cell receptor beta chain was documented in a study of identical twins (dated by TCRdb to 2016 to 2018). General notes on the study: The study deep-sequenced TCR alpha and beta repertoires from monozygotic twins, unrelated adults of various ages and cord blood to test whether fetal clonotypes persist. To rule out contamination, the twin experiments were replicated at different times with different library preparation protocols. General study outcomes and caveats: Abundant cord blood beta clonotypes carried fewer insertions; young adult naive repertoires showed a weaker similar trend, while memory repertoires showed none. Because the same donors could not be followed over many years, conclusions were based on cross-sectional statistical analysis. Out-of-frame TCR alpha sharing in monozygotic twins was systematically underestimated by recombination models, whereas sharing between unrelated individuals was in agreement with the recombination models. Invariant T cells such as MAIT and iNKT could partly confound zero-insertion analyses, though diverse VJ usage argued against this for most clonotypes. Out-of-frame TCR alpha sequences shared between twins showed an excess of low generation-probability sequences compared with coincidental sharing between unrelated individuals. A weaker excess of twin sharing was found in beta out-of-frame sequences because the signal-to-noise ratio was lowered by fewer shared sequences.

Every donor in the study was a healthy Caucasian. Its CDR3 holds 11 amino acids, cysteine through phenylalanine. Of all the DNA, just the CDR3 is kept, 33 bases in frame from base 1. CDR1 and CDR2, looked up from the germline V gene (reference sequence), are MNHNY and SVGAGI. V drops 0 bases and J drops 6 bases, leaving 3 bases in between. The method behind the library was 5' RACE. The data were produced on an Illumina HiSeq 2000. A universal primer binding site was added through template switching, and the final cDNA carried a unique molecular identifier so that TCR cDNA molecules could be counted accurately. Specific primers in the conserved constant-segment region were used to synthesize first-strand cDNA for the TCR alpha and beta chains. To control for contamination, every cDNA library carried two barcodes: a SMART-Mk sample barcode plus Illumina barcodes. TruSeq adapter sequences along with Illumina sample barcodes were introduced in two successive PCR steps. The Illumina HiSeq platform was used with custom primers to sequence TCR alpha and beta cDNA libraries. As for the authors' bioinformatics: Raw reads were processed with MiGEC to extract unique molecular identifiers, and MiXCR was used to determine CDR3 positions. Recombination models were inferred per individual with the repgenHMM and IGoR tools using an EM algorithm. The tcR package in R was used for shared clonotype analysis, with sharing normalized by the product of cloneset sizes. Out-of-frame nonproductive sequences were analyzed to study raw recombination free of thymic and clonal selection effects. TCRdb passed the public sequencing reads through fastp at Q25 and MiXCR, retaining productive beta sequences. Records with the same CDR3 protein are collapsed into one entry carrying the most frequent genes and DNA. It is TCRdb's table, rather than the study itself, that gives the V and J calls and clone size. The table for this sample lists 1.5 million to 2 million distinct CDR3 sequences; about 31% of them were counted only once. Around 0.25% of the sample comes from the top ten.

The sample holds many counts of this clonotype. The target of this receptor is not known. No much larger clone is present one base from it, and per-base qualities are unavailable. The material sequenced was cord blood. Recombination connected TRBV6-6 to TRBJ2-7; there is no confident call for the D gene. The sequence was collected from a newborn girl in good health. In nucleotides, the sequence is TGTGCCAGCAGTTACTCGGGCGAGCAGTACTTC. Translated, it gives CASSYSGEQYF.